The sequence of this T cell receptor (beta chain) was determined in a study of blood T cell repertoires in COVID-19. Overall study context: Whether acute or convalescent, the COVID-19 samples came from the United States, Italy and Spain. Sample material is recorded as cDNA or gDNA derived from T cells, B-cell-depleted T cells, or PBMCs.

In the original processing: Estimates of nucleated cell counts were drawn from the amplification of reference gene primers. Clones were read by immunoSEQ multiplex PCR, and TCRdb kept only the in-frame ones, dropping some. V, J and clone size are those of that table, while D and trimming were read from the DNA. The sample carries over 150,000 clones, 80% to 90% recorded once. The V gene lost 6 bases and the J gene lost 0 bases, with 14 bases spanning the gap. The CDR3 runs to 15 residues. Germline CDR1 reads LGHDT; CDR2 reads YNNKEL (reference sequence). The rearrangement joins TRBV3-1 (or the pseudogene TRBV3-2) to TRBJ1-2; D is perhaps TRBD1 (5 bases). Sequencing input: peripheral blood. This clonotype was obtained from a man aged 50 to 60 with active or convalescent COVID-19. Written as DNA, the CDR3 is TGTGCCAGCAGTCATACAGGTTTAGCTAACTATGGCTACACCTTC. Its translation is CASSHTGLANYGYTF.